These 12 T cell receptor beta chains were sequenced from one sample in a study of identical twins. TCRdb ran MiXCR on the 5' RACE reads and lists one entry per CDR3 protein. This table holds 250,000 or so distinct CDR3 sequences, 9.5% to 15% found once. This sample also belongs to another study, concerning yellow fever vaccine responses in identical twins.

The sequenced sample was memory (CD45RO+) T cells sorted from blood. The receptors were sampled from a woman aged 18 to 35 in good health.

This clonotype was observed a few times. This chain connects TRBV3-1 to TRBJ2-5; D gene unclear. CDR3 size: 14 residues. Germline V gives CDR1 LGHDT, CDR2 YNNKEL (reference sequence). With 3 bases removed from V and 6 bases from J, the gap between germline ends came to 14 bases. The CDR3: CASSHRLVPKTQYF. In DNA form, the CDR3 reads TGTGCCAGCAGCCACAGATTGGTCCCGAAGACCCAGTACTTC.

This clonotype appeared many times. This rearrangement joins TRBV20-1 to TRBJ2-1; 12 nucleotides agree with TRBD2. Per the germline V gene, CDR1 is DFQATT and CDR2 is SNEGSKA (reference sequence). This CDR3 comprises 15 residues. The trim removed 2 bases at V and 6 bases at J, leaving 5 bases unmatched. The CDR3 sequence is CSARLAGGPSNEQFF. Written as DNA, the CDR3 is TGCAGTGCTAGACTAGCGGGAGGGCCTAGCAATGAGCAGTTCTTC.

This clonotype has a count of ten or more. This sequence joins TRBV24-1 and TRBJ1-1; D gene uncertain. The CDR3 consists of 12 residues. Per germline, CDR1 KGHDR and CDR2 SFDVKD. The V end was cut by 1 base, the J end by 6 bases, with 5 bases between. This CDR3 is CATSDFGAEAFF. In DNA form, the CDR3 reads TGTGCCACCAGTGATTTTGGGGCTGAAGCTTTCTTT.

This clonotype was counted a single time. The chain employs TRBV11-2 and TRBJ2-1; 7 bases line up with TRBD2. The CDR3 spans 20 residues. V trimming: 5 bases; J trimming: 0 bases; junction bases outside the gene matches: 19. Germline V gene sequence: CDR1 SGHAT, CDR2 FQNNGV. The CDR3 is CASSRKRSGTNLFSYNEQFF. DNA for the CDR3: TGTGCCAGCAGCCGGAAGCGTTCCGGGACTAATCTCTTCTCCTACAATGAGCAGTTCTTC.

The chain uses TRBV4-1 and TRBJ1-2; D ambiguous. The germline CDR1 and CDR2 sequences are MGHRA and YSYEKL. There are 14 residues in the CDR3. With 4 bases removed from V and 4 bases from J, the gap between germline ends came to 13 bases. CDR3 nucleotides: TGCGCCAGCAGCCGCCCTGTCAGGCGCTATGGCTACACCTTC. This translates into CASSRPVRRYGYTF.

This clonotype was detected only a few times. This chain links TRBV7-2 with TRBJ1-4; 7 bases are a match to TRBD1. J was trimmed by 8 bases and V by 5 bases; bases with no gene match: 11. The CDR3 is made up of 15 amino acids. CDR1 SGHTA and CDR2 FQGNSA come from the germline V gene. The CDR3 DNA reads as TGTGCCAGCAGCCGACAAACGACAGGGAGAGAAAAACTGTTTTTT. Translated: CASSRQTTGREKLFF.

This clonotype has at least ten counts. The chain recombines TRBV5-8 with TRBJ2-1; 9 bases are a match to TRBD1. J gave up 1 base and V 4 bases, and 6 bases lay outside the gene matches. The CDR3 has 16 residues. Germline CDR1 is SGHTS and CDR2 is YDEGEE. The CDR3 loop is CASSLTGGPSYNEQFF. CDR3 sequence (DNA): TGTGCCAGCAGCCTGACAGGGGGTCCATCCTACAATGAGCAGTTCTTC.

The chain is built from TRBV20-1 and TRBJ2-1, with 13 positions matching TRBD2. After removal of 6 bases from V and 10 bases from J, the junction contained 15 bases not matched to a gene. The germline V gene has CDR1 DFQATT and CDR2 SNEGSKA (reference sequence). This CDR3 spans 16 amino acids. Written as DNA, the CDR3 is TGCAGTGCCCTTGGCTCCGAACTAGCGGGGGGGTTGGAGCAGTTCTTC. Protein product: CSALGSELAGGLEQFF.

The sample holds a few counts of this clonotype. V is TRBV7-2 and J is TRBJ2-7; the match to TRBD2 covers 13 bases. Losses at the gene ends were 2 bases for V and 7 bases for J; bases not matched to a gene: 8. CDR3 length: 16 amino acids. Germline V CDR1 and CDR2: SGHTA, FQGNSA. The CDR3 DNA is TGTGCCAGCAGCTTACCCAGGACTAGCGGGAGTATGGAGCAGTACTTC. Residues: CASSLPRTSGSMEQYF.

This clonotype was picked up many times. The gene calls are TRBV7-9 and TRBJ2-3; D gene ambiguous. The CDR3 has 14 amino acids. V dropped 1 base and J dropped 1 base, with 6 bases sitting between them. Germline V gives CDR1 SEHNR, CDR2 FQNEAQ (reference sequence). Here the CDR3 DNA reads TGTGCCAGCAGCTTAGGGGCGGGCACAGATACGCAGTATTTT. This codes for CASSLGAGTDTQYF.

This clonotype was counted a few times. This sequence joins TRBV2 and TRBJ1-6; no definite D call. The CDR3 loop spans 17 amino acids. Between the trimmed V and J ends, which lost 1 base and 3 bases, there was a span of 13 bases. The germline CDR1 and CDR2 sequences are SNHLY and FYNNEI. The CDR3 nucleotides are TGTGCCAGCAGTGAAGGCGGCAGCGCCTTCTATAATTCACCCCTCCACTTT. It translates to CASSEGGSAFYNSPLHF.

This clonotype was recorded at least ten times. The chain carries TRBV20-1 and TRBJ1-4, with D perhaps TRBD1 (5 bases). The CDR3 runs to 14 residues. V lost 6 bases and J 6 bases, leaving 17 bases between the germline ends. Germline CDR1 and CDR2: DFQATT and SNEGSKA (reference sequence). CDR3 loop: CSAAPLGGYEKLFF. As DNA, the CDR3 is TGCAGTGCCGCTCCGCTGGGGGGGTATGAAAAACTGTTTTTT.